A single sample gave rise to the 29 T cell receptor beta chains below, sequenced in a study of blood T cells in healthy people across ages. The second PCR ran roughly 6 to 11 cycles with a sample-barcoded 5' primer and J-beta primers. TCRdb processed the 5' RACE reads anew with MiXCR; each CDR3 protein has one entry. The sample has hundreds of thousands of distinct CDR3 sequences; 45% to 65% are singletons. Sample: blood. These receptors were taken from a man between 60 and 75 years old in good health.

This chain connects TRBV10-3 to TRBJ1-6; D remains ambiguous. V lost 11 bases, J lost 7 bases, and 12 bases lay in between. The germline CDR1 and CDR2 sequences are ENHRY and SYGVKD. This CDR3 has 12 residues. The CDR3 DNA reads TGTGCCGCCAGCAACGGCAATTCACCCCTCCACTTT. This translates into CAASNGNSPLHF.

V usage is TRBV12-3 or TRBV12-4 and J usage is TRBJ2-2, with TRBD2 matching over 7 bases. The CDR3 extends over 14 amino acids. Germline trimming cut 7 bases from V and 0 bases from J; bases unmatched to any gene: 2. CDR3 sequence (DNA): TGTGCCAGCAAAGGACTAGCGAACACCGGGGAGCTGTTTTTT. Amino acid sequence: CASKGLANTGELFF.

This chain connects TRBV4-1 to TRBJ1-3; D is possibly TRBD1 (6 bases). The V end lost 5 bases, the J end lost 7 bases, and 15 bases lay between the germline ends. CDR1 and CDR2 (germline): MGHRA, YSYEKL. The CDR3 has 14 amino acids. DNA of the CDR3: TGCGCCAGCAGCTCTCCAGGGGTTGGGAACACCATATATTTT. It translates to CASSSPGVGNTIYF.

Concerning this clonotype itself: An end of the junction does not agree with germline; a read error may underlie this. The J gene is TRBJ2-7, the V gene TRBV29-1; D gene ambiguous. The CDR3 has 14 residues. Germline V gives CDR1 SQVTM, CDR2 ANQGSEA. CDR3 nucleotide sequence: TGCAGCGCGCGCGGAGACCAAAACTCCTACGAGCGGTACTTC. It is translated as CSARGDQNSYERYF.

The chain is built from TRBV7-8 and TRBJ2-4; 8 nucleotides align to TRBD1. The assigned J gene may be wrong: the sequence end matches TRBJ2-7 better. Germline V gene lookup returns CDR1 SGHVS and CDR2 FQNEAQ. This CDR3 region has 13 residues. The CDR3 sequence is CASSRDRSAEQYF. The CDR3 DNA reads TGTGCCAGCAGCCGGGACAGGTCGGCCGAGCAGTACTTC.

The J gene is TRBJ1-6, the V gene TRBV25-1; 7 bases match TRBD1. The J segment lost 8 bases and the V segment lost 9 bases, leaving 4 bases of the junction unmatched. This CDR3 contains 12 residues. Germline CDR1 MGHDK, CDR2 SYGVNS. The CDR3 sequence is CASRQGDSPLHF. As DNA, the CDR3 is TGTGCCAGTCGACAGGGTGATTCACCCCTCCACTTT.

The genes are TRBV29-1 and TRBJ1-2; D remains unclear. Germline values: CDR1 SQVTM, CDR2 ANQGSEA. This CDR3 region has 13 residues. Trimming pared 4 bases from V and 3 bases from J, leaving 12 bases between. The DNA of the CDR3 is TGCAGCGTTGGGAGTTGGGCTGACTATGGCTACACCTTC. This sequence encodes CSVGSWADYGYTF. The variable domain in full, with the rest retrieved from reference TRBV29-1 and TRBJ1-2, is SAVISQKPSRDICQRGTSLTIQCQVDSQVTMMFWYRQQPGQSLTLIATANQGSEATYESGFVIDKFPISRPNLTFSTLTVSNMSPEDSSIYLCSVGSWADYGYTFGSGTRLTVV.

This chain links TRBV27 with TRBJ2-1; 9 bases are a match to TRBD2. Germline V gives CDR1 MNHEY, CDR2 SMNVEV (reference sequence). The length of the CDR3 is 12 residues. V lost 8 bases to trimming and J lost 5 bases; unmatched junction nucleotides: 1. This CDR3 is CASGTSHNEQFF. The CDR3 DNA reads as TGTGCCAGCGGGACTAGCCACAATGAGCAGTTCTTC.

This chain links TRBV12-3 or TRBV12-4 with TRBJ1-3; D might be TRBD1 (5 bases). V shed 6 bases and J shed 0 bases, with 9 bases lying between them. The CDR3 extends over 14 amino acids. The CDR3 reads CASSAGTSGNTIYF. The CDR3 DNA reads as TGTGCCAGCAGCGCAGGGACCTCTGGAAACACCATATATTTT.

V is TRBV4-2 and J is TRBJ2-5; possible D gene TRBD1, 5 bases. Trimming cost V 2 bases and J 4 bases, with 14 bases left between them. In germline, CDR1 is LGHNA, CDR2 YNFKEQ. This CDR3 is 15 amino acids long. The CDR3: CASSQWMGLVETQYF. Here the CDR3 DNA reads TGTGCCAGCAGCCAATGGATGGGGCTGGTAGAGACCCAGTACTTC.

This chain uses TRBV4-1 with TRBJ1-5; possible D gene TRBD1, 6 bases. The CDR3 contains 20 residues. CDR1 is MGHRA and CDR2 is YSYEKL in the germline V gene. V dropped 2 bases and J dropped 7 bases, with 30 bases sitting between them. The CDR3 loop reads CASSQLQAIGGGRWVQPQHF. The CDR3 DNA reads TGCGCCAGCAGCCAACTTCAGGCCATTGGGGGCGGTCGGTGGGTGCAGCCCCAGCATTTT.

V usage is TRBV9 and J usage is TRBJ2-1, with 11 bases fitting TRBD2. Germline V gene sequence: CDR1 SGDLS, CDR2 YYNGEE. With V trimmed by 1 base and J by 4 bases, 7 bases remained unmatched. CDR3 length: 17 amino acids. CDR3 in amino acids: CASSVLTTSGGYNEQFF. The CDR3 nucleotides read TGTGCCAGCAGCGTATTGACCACTAGCGGGGGATACAATGAGCAGTTCTTC. Supplemented by reference TRBV9 and TRBJ2-1, the full variable domain reads DSGVTQTPKHLITATGQRVTLRCSPRSGDLSVYWYQQSLDQGLQFLIQYYNGEERAKGNILERFSAQQFPDLHSELNLSSLELGDSALYFCASSVLTTSGGYNEQFFGPGTRLTVL.

This clonotype was observed a few times. The genes are TRBV18 and TRBJ2-7, with 12 bases aligning to TRBD1. Per germline, CDR1 KGHSH and CDR2 LQKENI. CDR3 length equals 15 residues. J lost 5 bases, V lost 3 bases, and 5 bases had no gene match. The CDR3 sequence is CASSPPGQGAHEQYF. Written as DNA, the CDR3 is TGTGCCAGCTCACCCCCGGGACAGGGGGCCCACGAGCAGTACTTC.

Turning to this clonotype: The junction does not match germline at one end; this may be a read error. The rearrangement uses TRBV4-1 and TRBJ2-1; a possible D gene is TRBD1 (6 bases). Germline CDR1 MGHRA, CDR2 YSYEKL. This CDR3 has 16 amino acids. The CDR3 DNA reads as TGCGCCAGCAGCCAAGGGGCCAGGGGAAGCTACGATGAGCAGTTCTTC. Protein sequence: CASSQGARGSYDEQFF.

This rearrangement joins TRBV18 to TRBJ2-7, with D tentatively TRBD1 (6 bases). The CDR3 loop spans 14 amino acids. The V gene's germline CDR1 is KGHSH and CDR2 LQKENI. Trimming shortened V by 3 bases and J by 0 bases, and 9 bases separated the two germline ends. The CDR3 is CASSPAGASYEQYF. DNA of the CDR3: TGTGCCAGCTCACCGGCAGGGGCCTCCTACGAGCAGTACTTC.

The rearrangement uses TRBV2 and TRBJ1-1, with unresolved D. V lost 3 bases, J lost 10 bases, and 12 bases lay in between. The CDR3 is made up of 12 amino acids. Looked up from germline, CDR1 is SNHLY and CDR2 is FYNNEI. The CDR3 region has the DNA TGTGCCAGCAGTGATCCCGTAAAGGGAGCTTTCTTT. It specifies CASSDPVKGAFF.

The chain recombines TRBV12-3 or TRBV12-4 with TRBJ1-5; 7 nucleotides agree with TRBD1. The V and J ends lost 7 bases and 3 bases, in that order; junction bases with no gene match: 6. CDR3 length: 14 amino acids. The CDR3 DNA sequence: TGTGCCAGCACCCAGGGGGACCTCAATCAGCCCCAGCATTTT. Its translation is CASTQGDLNQPQHF.

About this clonotype itself: A much larger clone sits a single nucleotide away, making a read error possible. The chain recombines TRBV20-1 with TRBJ2-7, with D possibly being TRBD1 (6 bases). The germline V gene encodes CDR1 DFQATT and CDR2 SNEGSKA (reference sequence). This CDR3 comprises 14 residues. Trimming took off 5 bases at V and 7 bases at J, with 21 bases between the two ends. The CDR3 DNA follows: TGCAGTGCTTCCGGGACACCTACGGCCAATGAGCAGTACTTC. Protein sequence: CSASGTPTANEQYF.

This clonotype has only a few counts. V is TRBV7-9 and J is TRBJ2-3, with 9 bases matching TRBD1. The V and J ends lost 4 bases and 2 bases, in that order; junction bases with no gene match: 10. Germline V gene sequence: CDR1 SEHNR, CDR2 FQNEAQ (reference sequence). The CDR3 totals 17 residues. In nucleotides, the CDR3 is TGTGCCAGCAGCTCGAAAGGACAGGGGCGATCCACAGATACGCAGTATTTT. Amino acids: CASSSKGQGRSTDTQYF.

The chain uses TRBV28 and TRBJ2-5; 7 nucleotides match TRBD1. Per germline, CDR1 MDHEN and CDR2 SYDVKM. V lost 4 bases and J lost 11; bases outside the gene matches: 13. The CDR3 contains 14 residues. Here the CDR3 reads CASSSTGRISEQYF. DNA for the CDR3: TGTGCCAGCAGTTCGACAGGGAGAATCAGTGAGCAGTACTTC.

With respect to this clonotype: A read error is possible here, since a much larger clone lies one base away. The rearrangement joins TRBV12-3 or TRBV12-4 to TRBJ2-7; 7 positions match TRBD1. The end of the DNA aligns better with TRBJ2-5, so the J call may be wrong. CDR3 length equals 16 residues. The CDR3 bases are TGTGCCAGCAGTTTGGGGACAGAGGGCCTGGGGGAGACCCAGTACTTC. It translates to CASSLGTEGLGETQYF.

This chain connects TRBV2 to TRBJ2-4; TRBD1 aligns across 7 bases. Trimming at V came to 10 bases and at J to 3 bases, leaving 15 bases not matched to a gene. This CDR3 comprises 16 residues. The germline V gene has CDR1 SNHLY and CDR2 FYNNEI. CDR3 residues: CATALGTEEIKNIQYF. Written as DNA, the CDR3 is TGTGCCACCGCTTTAGGGACAGAGGAAATCAAAAACATTCAGTACTTC.

This rearrangement joins TRBV6-5 to TRBJ2-2; 8 positions agree with TRBD2. The germline V gene has CDR1 MNHEY and CDR2 SVGAGI. The CDR3 runs to 16 residues. With 8 bases clipped from V and 5 bases from J, the junction kept 13 bases outside the gene matches. The CDR3 DNA sequence: TGTGCCAGCTCCTCCCCGGGGACTAGGGGTACCGGGGAGCTGTTTTTT. It is translated as CASSSPGTRGTGELFF.

This clonotype was observed a single time. The chain couples TRBV28 to TRBJ2-5; 8 bases agree with TRBD2. J gave up 0 bases and V 6 bases, and 6 bases lay outside the gene matches. CDR3 length: 15 residues. Germline CDR1 MDHEN, CDR2 SYDVKM. The CDR3 nucleotides read TGTGCCAGCAGGGGCGGGGGGCAGAACCAAGAGACCCAGTACTTC. Translated: CASRGGGQNQETQYF.

The chain is built from TRBV7-9 and TRBJ2-1; 12 positions match TRBD2. Germline V CDR1 and CDR2: SEHNR, FQNEAQ (reference sequence). This CDR3 contains 15 residues. The ends lost 4 bases at V and 5 bases at J; junction bases unmatched: 3. CDR3 in amino acids: CASSSGLAGNNEQFF. As DNA, the CDR3 is TGTGCCAGCAGCTCCGGACTAGCGGGGAACAATGAGCAGTTCTTC.

This clonotype appeared a few times. An end of the junction differs from the germline gene, which may be a read error. V is TRBV6-1 and J is TRBJ2-7; D unclear. Germline CDR1 MNHNS, CDR2 SASEGT. This CDR3 is 15 amino acids long. CDR3 residues: CASTERARVSYEQYF. The CDR3 nucleotides read TGTGCCAGCACTGAACGGGCTAGGGTCTCCTACGAGCAGTACTTC.

This chain links TRBV9 with TRBJ2-1; D is unclear. The germline V gene encodes CDR1 SGDLS and CDR2 YYNGEE. The CDR3 covers 15 residues. Trimming shortened V by 0 bases and J by 4 bases, and 11 bases separated the two germline ends. The CDR3 here is CASSVAPDTYNEQFF. DNA for the CDR3: TGTGCCAGCAGCGTAGCACCTGACACTTACAATGAGCAGTTCTTC.

J is TRBJ2-1 and V is TRBV7-8; 9 bases match TRBD1. The CDR3 length is 15 residues. V shed 5 bases and J 12 bases; nucleotides not matched to a gene: 14. The germline V gene has CDR1 SGHVS and CDR2 FQNEAQ. CDR3 in amino acids: CASSRRDRDNRGQFF. DNA for the CDR3: TGTGCCAGCAGCCGCCGGGACAGGGACAATCGTGGGCAGTTCTTC.

V gene TRBV5-5 combines with J gene TRBJ2-5, with TRBD1 as a possible D gene (6 bases). Germline V CDR1 and CDR2: SGHKS, YYEKEE (reference sequence). This CDR3 comprises 15 residues. With 6 bases removed from V and 3 bases from J, the gap between germline ends came to 18 bases. The CDR3 protein is CASTLTGTPKETQYF. In DNA form, the CDR3 reads TGTGCCAGCACCCTTACCGGGACACCTAAAGAGACCCAGTACTTC.